This TCR beta chain was retrieved from a study of cytomegalovirus exposure and HLA in healthy donors. The study's findings and limits: Later, TCR association rates were found to vary by HLA locus, highest for DRB1 and lowest for HLA-C. Presence/absence analyses rested on an assumption that sequencing depth was roughly uniform across donors.

Regarding this clone: What it binds is not known.

Vbeta (60) and Jbeta (13) primers were used in the PCR. Sequencing was performed with immunoSEQ multiplex PCR; in TCRdb, only in-frame clones are kept and a portion is missing. The listing records roughly 100,000 clones. Germline V gene data show CDR1 as SNHLY and CDR2 as FYNNEI. CDR3 length equals 22 residues. Sample: PBMCs. This sequence originates from a woman in her twenties or thirties in good health and CMV-seronegative. The chain links TRBV2 to TRBJ2-5, with a weak D call TRBD1 (6 bases). The better agreement between TRBJ2-7 and the DNA end casts doubt on the J call. The CDR3, as DNA: TGTGCCAGCAGTGAAGCGCGAAGCTTCGGACAGAAGGCGTCGCGGTATTCCTACGAGCAGTACTTC. Translated, it gives CASSEARSFGQKASRYSYEQYF.